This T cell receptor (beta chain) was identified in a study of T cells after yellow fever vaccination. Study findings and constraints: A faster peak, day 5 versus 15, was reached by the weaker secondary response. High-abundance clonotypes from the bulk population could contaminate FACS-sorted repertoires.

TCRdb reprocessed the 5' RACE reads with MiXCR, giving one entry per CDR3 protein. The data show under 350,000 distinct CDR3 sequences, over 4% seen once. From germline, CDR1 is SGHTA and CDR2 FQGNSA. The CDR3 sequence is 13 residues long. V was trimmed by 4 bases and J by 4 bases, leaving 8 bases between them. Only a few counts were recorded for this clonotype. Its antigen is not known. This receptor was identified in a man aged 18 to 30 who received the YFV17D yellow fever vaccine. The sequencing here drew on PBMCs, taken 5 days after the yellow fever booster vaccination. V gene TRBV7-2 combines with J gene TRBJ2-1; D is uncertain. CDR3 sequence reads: CASSSTKYNEQFF. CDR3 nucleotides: TGTGCCAGCAGCTCGACGAAATACAATGAGCAGTTCTTC.